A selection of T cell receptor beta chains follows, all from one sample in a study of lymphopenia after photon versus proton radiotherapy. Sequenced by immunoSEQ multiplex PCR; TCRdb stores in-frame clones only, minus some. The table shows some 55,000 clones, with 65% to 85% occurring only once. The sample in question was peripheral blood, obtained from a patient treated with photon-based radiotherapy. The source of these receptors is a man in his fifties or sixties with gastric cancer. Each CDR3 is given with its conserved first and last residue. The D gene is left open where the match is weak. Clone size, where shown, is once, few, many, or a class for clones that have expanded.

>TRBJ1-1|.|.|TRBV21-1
TGTGCCAGCAGAACCAAACAGGGGGTGGACACTGAAGCTTTCTTT
CASRTKQGVDTEAFF
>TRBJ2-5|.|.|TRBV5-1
TGCGCCAGCAGCTTGAACAGTTGGCAAGAGACCCAGTACTTC
CASSLNSWQETQYF
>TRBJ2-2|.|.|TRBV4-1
TGCGCCAGCAGCCTAAGGTCGGAACTTGACACCGGGGAGCTGTTTTTT
CASSLRSELDTGELFF
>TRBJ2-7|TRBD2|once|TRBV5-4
TGTGCCAGCAGCTCGGATGGACTAGCGGGAGGGAACGAGCAGTACTTC
CASSSDGLAGGNEQYF
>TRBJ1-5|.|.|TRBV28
TGTGCCAGCAGTTTGGGGGACGGGGCGGGCAATCAGCCCCAGCATTTT
CASSLGDGAGNQPQHF
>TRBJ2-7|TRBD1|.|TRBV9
TGTGCCAGCAGCCGGGGGGACAGGGAAGGCGAGCAGTACTTC
CASSRGDREGEQYF
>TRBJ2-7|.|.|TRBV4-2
TGTGCCAGCAGTCGACTAGGGGCCTACGAGCAGTACTTC
CASSRLGAYEQYF
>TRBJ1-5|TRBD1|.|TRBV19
TGTGCCAGTAGTATAGATGTGGCAGGGGGGAATCAGCCCCAGCATTTT
CASSIDVAGGNQPQHF
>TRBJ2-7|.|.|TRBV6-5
TGTGCCAGCAGTTACTGGGGGGCCGACGAGCAGTACTTC
CASSYWGADEQYF
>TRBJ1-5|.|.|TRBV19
TGTGCCAGTAGACCGACAGATTATAGCAATCAGCCCCAGCATTTT
CASRPTDYSNQPQHF
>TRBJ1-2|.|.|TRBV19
TGTGCCAGTAGTATTTGGGGTTCTGGTGGCTACACCTTC
CASSIWGSGGYTF
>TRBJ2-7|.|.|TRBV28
TGTGCCAGCAGTTTAGTTAGTGGAAACTACGAGCAGTACTTC
CASSLVSGNYEQYF
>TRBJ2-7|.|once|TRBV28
TGTGCCAGCGGTCCTGGCGGGAAGTACGAGCAGTACTTC
CASGPGGKYEQYF
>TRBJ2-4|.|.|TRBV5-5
TGTGCCAGCAGCTTGGACGGCGGAACCAAAAACATTCAGTACTTC
CASSLDGGTKNIQYF
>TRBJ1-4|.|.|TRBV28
TGTGCCAGTTCAAGCCCGACTAATGAAAAACTGTTTTTT
CASSSPTNEKLFF
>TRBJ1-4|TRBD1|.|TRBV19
TGTGCCAGTACCCCGGGACAGGGGTTTGAAAAACTGTTTTTT
CASTPGQGFEKLFF
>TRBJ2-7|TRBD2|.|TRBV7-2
TGTGCCAGCAGCCCGGCGGCGGGAGATGAGCAGTACTTC
CASSPAAGDEQYF
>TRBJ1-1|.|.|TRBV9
TGTGCCAGCAGCTCGAGGGGGACGAACACTGAAGCTTTCTTT
CASSSRGTNTEAFF
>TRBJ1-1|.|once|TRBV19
TGTGCCAGTAGGCTCTATGAGTGGATGAACACTGAAGCTTTCTTT
CASRLYEWMNTEAFF